The 7 T cell receptor beta chains below all came from one sample that was sequenced in a study of T cells after posttransplantation cyclophosphamide. Cyclophosphamide on days +3 and +4 followed busulfan-fludarabine conditioning and a marrow graft. The assay was immunoSEQ multiplex PCR, and TCRdb's table has in-frame clones only and misses some. The sample lists tens of thousands of clones, 86% occurring once. The material was PBMCs, obtained after allogeneic stem cell transplant with posttransplant cyclophosphamide. The receptor source for this set is a female patient younger than 45 who received an allogeneic stem cell transplant from an unrelated donor, was CMV-positive, and had no GVHD. Some T cells may have originated in the graft donor.

The rearrangement uses TRBV27 and TRBJ1-2, with a weak D call TRBD1 (6 bases). CDR1 is MNHEY and CDR2 is SMNVEV in the germline V gene (reference sequence). This CDR3 has 14 residues. V was cut by 6 bases and J by 8 bases, with 19 bases left in between. This CDR3 is CASRSRSGRGGYTF. CDR3 in DNA: TGTGCCAGCAGGAGTCGGTCTGGCAGGGGCGGCTACACCTTC.

J is TRBJ2-7 and V is TRBV2; 9 nucleotides line up with TRBD1. J gave up 3 bases and V 6 bases, and 9 bases lay outside the gene matches. CDR1 and CDR2 (germline): SNHLY, FYNNEI. CDR3 size: 15 residues. CDR3 nucleotide sequence: TGTGCCAGCAGACGAACACCGGGACAGGGCTACGAGCAGTACTTC. Its protein product is CASRRTPGQGYEQYF. The complete variable domain, with remaining parts taken from reference TRBV2 and TRBJ2-7, reads EPEVTQTPSHQVTQMGQEVILRCVPISNHLYFYWYRQILGQKVEFLVSFYNNEISEKSEIFDDQFSVERPDGSNFTLKIRSTKLEDSAMYFCASRRTPGQGYEQYFGPGTRLTVT.

The genes are TRBV28 and TRBJ2-7; 11 positions match TRBD1. The CDR3 has 17 residues. Germline lookup yields CDR1 MDHEN and CDR2 SYDVKM. V lost 4 bases and J lost 2; bases outside the gene matches: 10. Here the CDR3 reads CASSSLDRGPFPYEQYF. CDR3 bases: TGTGCCAGCAGTTCTCTGGACAGGGGGCCGTTTCCCTACGAGCAGTACTTC. The full variable domain, its missing parts supplied by reference TRBV28 and TRBJ2-7, is DVKVTQSSRYLVKRTGEKVFLECVQDMDHENMFWYRQDPGLGLRLIYFSYDVKMKEKGDIPEGYSVSREKKERFSLILESASTNQTSMYLCASSSLDRGPFPYEQYFGPGTRLTVT.

The rearrangement joins TRBV7-3 to TRBJ1-1, with 9 bases that match TRBD1. Germline lookup yields CDR1 SGHTA and CDR2 FQGTGA. V trimming: 5 bases; J trimming: 4 bases; junction bases outside the gene matches: 5. The CDR3 contains 14 residues. The CDR3 is CASSRDRGTTEAFF. The CDR3 coding sequence is TGTGCCAGCAGCCGTGACAGGGGGACCACTGAAGCTTTCTTT.

The J gene is TRBJ1-1, the V gene TRBV9; possible D gene TRBD1, 6 bases. The CDR3 extends over 13 amino acids. Trimming cost V 3 bases and J 2 bases, with 8 bases left between them. Germline V CDR1 and CDR2: SGDLS, YYNGEE. CDR3 nucleotide sequence: TGTGCCAGCAGCGAGACAGGCAACACTGAAGCTTTCTTT. Its protein product is CASSETGNTEAFF. Together with reference TRBV9 and TRBJ1-1, the CDR3 gives the full variable domain: DSGVTQTPKHLITATGQRVTLRCSPRSGDLSVYWYQQSLDQGLQFLIQYYNGEERAKGNILERFSAQQFPDLHSELNLSSLELGDSALYFCASSETGNTEAFFGQGTRLTVV.

The CDR3 DNA follows: TGTGCCAGCAGCGGAAGGACAGTCTCTCCCTACGAGCAGTACTTC. Encoded protein: CASSGRTVSPYEQYF. The chain employs TRBV11-3 and TRBJ2-7; D is possibly TRBD1 (6 bases). V shed 5 bases and J shed 2 bases, with 16 bases lying between them. Germline V gives CDR1 SGHNT, CDR2 YENEEA. The CDR3 length is 15 residues.

The chain uses TRBV5-4 and TRBJ2-5, with 8 bases matching TRBD1. The CDR3 consists of 15 residues. Germline CDR1 SGHNT, CDR2 YYREEE (reference sequence). The J segment lost 5 bases and the V segment lost 4 bases, leaving 10 bases of the junction unmatched. The CDR3 loop is CASSAPGQVIETQYF. CDR3 DNA sequence: TGTGCCAGCAGCGCGCCGGGACAGGTCATTGAGACCCAGTACTTC.